This T cell receptor (beta chain) is drawn from a study of cytomegalovirus exposure and HLA in healthy donors. Study-level findings and limits: A later examination showed that TCR association rates differed by HLA locus, with DRB1 most and HLA-C fewest. There were some V segments, including TRBV6-2 and TRBV6-3, excluded as indistinguishable.

Germline CDR1 and CDR2: SQVTM and ANQGSEA. Trimming pared 2 bases from V and 6 bases from J, leaving 8 bases between. The CDR3 covers 11 residues. Concerning this clone itself: The antigen is undetermined.

PCR amplification relied on 60 Vbeta primers (plus 13 Jbeta primers). Authors' data handling: Among the unique TCR beta chains that a later analysis counted, 75 million to 85 million in all, about 11 million were shared. Sequenced by immunoSEQ multiplex PCR; TCRdb stores in-frame clones only, minus some. Clone size and V and J calls were adopted from that table, with D and trimming inferred from the DNA. Among some 98,000 clones listed, roughly four fifths were seen once. This receptor was identified in a female donor in good health and CMV-seropositive. The sample comprised PBMCs. V gene TRBV29-1 combines with J gene TRBJ2-7; maybe TRBD1 (6 bases). The CDR3 region has the DNA TGCAGCGTTGAAATACAGGGCGAGCAGTACTTC. Its translation is CSVEIQGEQYF.